These 20 T cell receptor beta chains originate from one sample sequenced in a study of blood T cell repertoires in COVID-19. Profiled with immunoSEQ multiplex PCR; TCRdb holds only in-frame clones, not every one. The sample holds 85,000 to 95,000 clones, 86% seen once. The sequencing sample was made of peripheral blood. The receptor source for this set is a human donor in a cohort sampled during active COVID-19.

The V and J genes are TRBV27 and TRBJ2-6; D might be TRBD1 (6 bases). V lost 4 bases and J lost 4, with 14 bases in between. Germline V gene lookup returns CDR1 MNHEY and CDR2 SMNVEV (reference sequence). The CDR3 is 16 amino acids. The CDR3, as DNA: TGTGCCAGCAGTTCTTTCCAGGGGACCGGGGCCAACGTCCTGACTTTC. Translation: CASSSFQGTGANVLTF.

The V gene is TRBV28, the J gene TRBJ1-2, with D unclear. The CDR3 loop spans 15 amino acids. Germline CDR1 is MDHEN and CDR2 is SYDVKM. The V end lost 5 bases, the J end lost 4 bases, and 17 bases lay between the germline ends. The CDR3 DNA sequence: TGTGCCAGCAGTCCCGGAGGGCGGAGTGGCTATGGCTACACCTTC. Its translation is CASSPGGRSGYGYTF.

The rearrangement links TRBV7-8 to TRBJ1-5, with D uncertain. The length of the CDR3 is 15 residues. With 1 base removed from V and 3 bases from J, the gap between germline ends came to 10 bases. Germline loops: CDR1 SGHVS, CDR2 FQNEAQ. The CDR3 bases are TGTGCCAGCAGCTTAGTAAACAGCCCCAATCAGCCCCAGCATTTT. Translated: CASSLVNSPNQPQHF.

This chain links TRBV7-9 with TRBJ1-5; 8 bases fit TRBD1. Unmatched junction bases numbered 4, after V lost 1 base and J lost 5 bases. CDR1 and CDR2 from the germline V gene are SEHNR and FQNEAQ (reference sequence). This CDR3 is built from 15 residues. The CDR3 nucleotides are TGTGCCAGCAGCTTAGGAGGACAGGGACATCAGCCCCAGCATTTT. Amino acid sequence: CASSLGGQGHQPQHF.

The rearrangement joins TRBV24-1 to TRBJ2-2, with D possibly being TRBD2 (7 bases). Germline lookup yields CDR1 KGHDR and CDR2 SFDVKD. CDR3 length: 14 amino acids. Between the trimmed V and J ends, which lost 4 bases and 7 bases, there was a span of 12 bases. The CDR3, as DNA: TGTGCCACCAGTGACACAGGGAGGGGCGGGGAGCTGTTTTTT. It codes for CATSDTGRGGELFF.

This rearrangement joins TRBV4-1 to TRBJ2-5, with TRBD2 matching 12 bases. After removal of 4 bases from V and 1 base from J, the junction contained 4 bases not matched to a gene. Germline V CDR1 and CDR2: MGHRA, YSYEKL. The CDR3 covers 16 residues. The CDR3 loop reads CASSPQLAGGQETQYF. The DNA for the CDR3 is TGCGCCAGCAGCCCGCAACTAGCGGGGGGCCAAGAGACCCAGTACTTC.

This chain connects TRBV5-6 to TRBJ2-2; tentative D call: TRBD2 (6 bases). In germline, CDR1 is SGHDT, CDR2 YYEEEE. The CDR3 covers 15 residues. With 2 bases removed from V and 4 bases from J, the gap between germline ends came to 12 bases. For the CDR3, the DNA is TGTGCCAGCAGCTTCGGTAGGGAGGTCACCGGGGAGCTGTTTTTT. Protein product: CASSFGREVTGELFF.

V is TRBV24-1 and J is TRBJ2-5; 9 nucleotides align to TRBD1. CDR1 is KGHDR and CDR2 is SFDVKD in the germline V gene. The V segment lost 3 bases and the J segment 5 bases; nucleotides outside the gene matches: 3. CDR3 length: 14 amino acids. The CDR3 loop is CATSDGTGKETQYF. The CDR3 nucleotides read TGTGCCACCAGTGATGGGACAGGGAAGGAGACCCAGTACTTC.

This clone has just a few counts. The chain links TRBV28 to TRBJ1-2; D unclear. This CDR3 contains 12 residues. Germline V gene data show CDR1 as MDHEN and CDR2 as SYDVKM. V gave up 2 bases and J gave up 6 bases, with 7 bases separating them. CDR3 in DNA: TGTGCCAGCAGTTTACTGGGCAATGGCTACACCTTC. As protein: CASSLLGNGYTF.

The gene calls are TRBV9 and TRBJ2-5, with 13 bases identical to TRBD2. The CDR3 contains 16 residues. Trimming at V came to 4 bases and at J to 1 base, leaving 4 bases not matched to a gene. CDR1 and CDR2 (germline): SGDLS, YYNGEE. The CDR3 reads CASSFRTSGGQETQYF. The CDR3 nucleotides read TGTGCCAGCAGCTTTAGGACTAGCGGGGGCCAAGAGACCCAGTACTTC.

J is TRBJ2-1 and V is TRBV7-2; 10 nucleotides match TRBD2. The CDR3 loop spans 19 amino acids. The germline V gene encodes CDR1 SGHTA and CDR2 FQGNSA. J was trimmed by 6 bases and V by 5 bases; bases with no gene match: 19. CDR3 in amino acids: CASSEGGGLTSGIVNEQFF. The CDR3 region has the DNA TGTGCCAGCAGCGAGGGAGGGGGGCTTACTAGCGGGATTGTCAATGAGCAGTTCTTC.

CDR3 nucleotides: TGTGCCAGCAGCTTAGGGACAGGGGGCGAGGAGCAGTACTTC. Amino acids: CASSLGTGGEEQYF. The chain has TRBV7-6 and TRBJ2-7; 11 bases fit TRBD1. CDR1 SGHVS and CDR2 FNYEAQ come from the germline V gene. V gave up 1 base and J gave up 7 bases; unmatched junction bases: 3. There are 14 residues in the CDR3.

The chain links TRBV5-1 to TRBJ2-1; 13 bases are a match to TRBD2. The CDR3 covers 15 residues. The ends lost 3 bases at V and 9 bases at J; junction bases unmatched: 6. CDR1 is SGHRS and CDR2 is YFSETQ in the germline V gene. Written as DNA, the CDR3 is TGCGCCAGCAGCTCGGGGGGACTAGCGGGGAGTGAGCAGTTCTTC. The encoded protein is CASSSGGLAGSEQFF.

The J gene is TRBJ2-2, the V gene TRBV5-1; 11 bases fit TRBD2. Germline assignment: CDR1 SGHRS and CDR2 YFSETQ. With V trimmed by 4 bases and J by 3 bases, 2 bases remained unmatched. The CDR3 is 15 amino acids. CDR3 nucleotide sequence: TGCGCCAGCAGCCCGGGACTAGCGGACACCGGGGAGCTGTTTTTT. Translating gives CASSPGLADTGELFF.

V usage is TRBV5-1 and J usage is TRBJ1-2; D is perhaps TRBD1 (5 bases). Trimming left V 4 bases short and J 3 bases short, with 10 bases between. Germline CDR1 is SGHRS and CDR2 is YFSETQ. The CDR3 is made up of 13 amino acids. In DNA form, the CDR3 reads TGCGCCAGCAGCCCCAGGGCGGACTATGGCTACACCTTC. As protein: CASSPRADYGYTF.

There are a few counts of this clone. V and J are TRBV6-2 or TRBV6-3 and TRBJ2-4; maybe TRBD1 (6 bases). Germline V gene lookup returns CDR1 MNHEY and CDR2 SVGEGT. The CDR3 consists of 15 residues. V lost 0 bases and J lost 8, with 14 bases in between. DNA of the CDR3: TGTGCCAGCAGTTACTCAGGTTGGGGGCTACACATTCAGTACTTC. Its protein is CASSYSGWGLHIQYF.

The CDR3: CASSSPDRVGNIQYF. The CDR3 bases are TGTGCCAGCAGTTCCCCCGACAGGGTTGGAAACATTCAGTACTTC. V is TRBV6-6 and J is TRBJ2-4, with 7 nucleotides matching TRBD1. Losses at the gene ends were 4 bases for V and 6 bases for J; bases not matched to a gene: 9. This CDR3 spans 15 amino acids. Looked up from germline, CDR1 is MNHNY and CDR2 is SVGAGI (reference sequence).

This chain links TRBV4-2 with TRBJ2-2; the D is unclear. CDR3 length: 17 amino acids. CDR1 is LGHNA and CDR2 is YNFKEQ in the germline V gene. V was clipped by 0 bases and J by 0 bases, with 11 bases between them. The CDR3 sequence: CASSQDIYTSNTGELFF. The CDR3, as DNA: TGTGCCAGCAGCCAAGATATCTATACTTCGAACACCGGGGAGCTGTTTTTT.

The gene calls are TRBV5-1 and TRBJ2-5; TRBD2 agrees at 8 bases. Germline V lookup: CDR1 SGHRS, CDR2 YFSETQ. V shed 3 bases, J shed 5 bases, and the junction held 6 bases outside the gene matches. The CDR3 contains 14 residues. The CDR3 nucleotides are TGCGCCAGCAGCTCGACTAGCGCTCAGGAGACCCAGTACTTC. It is translated as CASSSTSAQETQYF.

The CDR3, as DNA: TGTGCCATCAGTAATACTAGTTGGGGAAACACCATATATTTT. Amino acid sequence: CAISNTSWGNTIYF. This chain uses TRBV10-3 with TRBJ1-3; D remains unclear. Germline V CDR1 and CDR2: ENHRY, SYGVKD. Trimming removed 5 bases from V and 4 bases from J, with 12 bases in between. The CDR3 runs to 14 residues.